Presented here are 6 T cell receptor beta chains from one specimen sequenced in a study of T cells in localized non-small cell lung cancer. Profiled with immunoSEQ multiplex PCR; TCRdb holds only in-frame clones, not every one. The data show about 1,300 clones, 16% seen once. Sequencing used normal lung tissue next to the tumor, obtained before any cancer treatment. The receptors shown here come from a woman aged 40-75 years with stage I lung adenocarcinoma.

This clone came up a few times. The V and J genes are TRBV7-1 and TRBJ2-3, with D perhaps TRBD1 (5 bases). TRBV7-1 is marked as an open reading frame, function uncertain. This CDR3 comprises 13 residues. V was pared by 4 bases and J by 5 bases, with 10 bases between. The CDR3 DNA is TGTGCCAGCAGCTTAGGGGTGATAGATACGCAGTATTTT. Amino acid sequence: CASSLGVIDTQYF.

The V gene is TRBV6-8, the J gene TRBJ1-1, with TRBD1 matching 7 bases. Trimming removed 2 bases from V and 5 bases from J; junction bases left unmatched: 5. The CDR3 consists of 14 residues. Germline-derived CDR1 and CDR2 are MNHGY and SAAAGT. The CDR3 sequence is CASSYKGAGTEAFF. DNA for the CDR3: TGTGCCAGCAGTTACAAGGGGGCAGGAACTGAAGCTTTCTTT.

The rearrangement joins TRBV6-8 to TRBJ1-2; no clear D. Trimming took off 0 bases at V and 7 bases at J, with 6 bases between the two ends. The CDR3 covers 12 residues. Germline loops: CDR1 MNHGY, CDR2 SAAAGT. CDR3 in DNA: TGTGCCAGCAGTTACTCGCACCCTGGCTACACCTTC. Translation gives CASSYSHPGYTF.

This clone was recorded a few times. The V and J genes are TRBV28 and TRBJ2-1, with 8 bases matching TRBD2. The CDR3 loop spans 16 amino acids. Germline assignment: CDR1 MDHEN and CDR2 SYDVKM. V was clipped by 9 bases and J by 5 bases; unmatched bases: 15. CDR3 bases: TGTGCCAGTTTTCTGAATCGGGGGGGCCGAAACAATGAGCAGTTCTTC. Its protein is CASFLNRGGRNNEQFF.

Here the CDR3 reads CASSQDTASGNTIYF. CDR3 nucleotides: TGTGCCAGCTCACAGGACACGGCCTCTGGAAACACCATATATTTT. V is TRBV18 and J is TRBJ1-3; tentative D call: TRBD1 (5 bases). This CDR3 is built from 15 residues. V lost 4 bases to trimming and J lost 0 bases, with 10 bases between them. The germline V gene has CDR1 KGHSH and CDR2 LQKENI.

By sample fraction, this clone is medium-sized (0.01 to 0.1%). The chain carries TRBV7-2 and TRBJ1-1; D gene ambiguous. The CDR3 length is 13 residues. The V end was cut by 2 bases, the J end by 3 bases, with 7 bases between. Germline values: CDR1 SGHTA, CDR2 FQGNSA. The CDR3, as DNA: TGTGCCAGCAGCTTAACAGACTACACTGAAGCTTTCTTT. It translates to CASSLTDYTEAFF.